One sample yielded the 32 T cell receptor beta chains listed below, sequenced in a study of blood T cells in healthy people across ages. Primed by a sample-barcoded 5' primer and a J-beta primer mix, a second PCR proceeded for about 7 to 11 cycles. From the 5' RACE reads, TCRdb called clonotypes with MiXCR, one entry per CDR3 protein. The sample includes around 870,000 distinct CDR3 sequences, 25% to 30% of them seen just once. Sequenced: blood. These receptors originate from a woman older than 75 in good health.

This clonotype occurred many times. V is TRBV9 and J is TRBJ2-3; D remains unclear. The CDR3 consists of 14 residues. The V gene's germline CDR1 is SGDLS and CDR2 YYNGEE. Deletions cut 1 base from V and 2 bases from J, with 8 bases between. The CDR3 bases are TGTGCCAGCAGCGTATTGGAAACCACAGATACGCAGTATTTT. It specifies CASSVLETTDTQYF.

A few counts support this clonotype. This sequence may be a read error, since a much larger clone differs from it by one base. The chain carries TRBV3-1 and TRBJ2-1, with a tentative D call TRBD1 (7 bases). The J call is doubtful: the DNA matches TRBJ2-7 better. The germline gives CDR1 LGHDT, CDR2 YNNKEL (reference sequence). This CDR3 has 15 amino acids. CDR3 protein: CASSHGGGWYNEQYF. The CDR3, as DNA: TGTGCCAGCAGCCACGGAGGGGGCTGGTACAATGAGCAGTACTTC.

The chain combines TRBV11-2 with TRBJ2-7; D remains unclear. CDR3 length: 15 amino acids. Germline loops: CDR1 SGHAT, CDR2 FQNNGV. Trimming cost V 2 bases and J 0 bases, with 11 bases left between them. In DNA form, the CDR3 reads TGTGCCAGCAGCTTACAGGTACTCTACTCCTACGAGCAGTACTTC. Translation: CASSLQVLYSYEQYF.

This clonotype was detected ten times or more. The chain uses TRBV27 and TRBJ2-3; TRBD1 or TRBD2 may be the D gene (7 bases each). The CDR3 is 19 amino acids. Germline CDR1 reads MNHEY; CDR2 reads SMNVEV (reference sequence). V lost 2 bases and J 6 bases, leaving 27 bases between the germline ends. CDR3 DNA: TGTGCCAGCAGTTTACGAGGGACAGTTGTTGGCGGGGGCGCTGATACGCAGTATTTT. Amino acid sequence: CASSLRGTVVGGGADTQYF.

The chain carries TRBV4-3 and TRBJ1-6; 9 bases map to TRBD1. Germline CDR1 reads LGHNA; CDR2 reads YSLEER. V shed 2 bases, J shed 9 bases, and the junction held 5 bases outside the gene matches. The CDR3 is made up of 15 amino acids. The CDR3 bases are TGCGCCAGCAGCCAAACACAGGGGGCTTCTTCACCCCTCCACTTT. Amino acids: CASSQTQGASSPLHF.

This clonotype was counted ten times or more. The V gene is TRBV14, the J gene TRBJ1-2; possibly TRBD1 for D (6 bases). The V end lost 4 bases, the J end lost 8 bases, and 11 bases lay between the germline ends. Germline V gene sequence: CDR1 SGHDN, CDR2 FVKESK. The CDR3 is 12 amino acids. The CDR3 protein is CASSPGGRGYTF. In DNA, the CDR3 is TGTGCCAGCAGCCCTGGGGGCCGGGGCTACACCTTC.

This chain uses TRBV6-1 with TRBJ1-6; the D is unclear. There are 11 residues in the CDR3. Germline CDR1 and CDR2: MNHNS and SASEGT. V lost 5 bases to trimming and J lost 11 bases, with 7 bases between them. CDR3 loop: CASSLLPPLHF. Here the CDR3 DNA reads TGTGCCAGCAGTCTCCTACCACCCCTCCACTTT.

Ten or more counts support this clonotype. The chain employs TRBV27 and TRBJ1-5, with D unclear. This CDR3 is built from 15 residues. V lost 3 bases to trimming and J lost 4 bases, with 13 bases between them. Germline lookup yields CDR1 MNHEY and CDR2 SMNVEV (reference sequence). The CDR3 loop reads CASSFEGFGNQPQHF. The CDR3 DNA follows: TGTGCCAGCAGTTTTGAGGGTTTCGGGAATCAGCCCCAGCATTTT.

V usage is TRBV2 and J usage is TRBJ1-5, with TRBD1 identical over 7 bases. V dropped 6 bases and J dropped 4; count of bases not matched to a gene: 9. The length of the CDR3 is 15 residues. The germline CDR1 and CDR2 sequences are SNHLY and FYNNEI. The CDR3 protein is CASSPGTAPNQPQHF. In DNA form, the CDR3 reads TGTGCCAGCAGCCCCGGGACAGCACCAAATCAGCCCCAGCATTTT.

On this clonotype itself: Germline and junction disagree at one end, which may indicate a read error. V gene TRBV11-3 combines with J gene TRBJ2-5, with 8 nucleotides matching TRBD2. Germline-derived CDR1 and CDR2 are SGHNT and YENEEA. The CDR3 has 16 amino acids. Here the CDR3 reads CASNLVDGGGQETQYF. The CDR3 region has the DNA TGTGCCAGCAACTTAGTCGACGGGGGGGGCCAAGAGACCCAGTACTTC. Filled out from reference TRBV11-3 and TRBJ2-5, the complete variable domain reads EAGVVQSPRYKIIEKKQPVAFWCNPISGHNTLYWYLQNLGQGPELLIRYENEEAVDDSQLPKDRFSAERLKGVDSTLKIQPAELGDSAVYLCASNLVDGGGQETQYFGPGTRLLVL.

This clonotype was recorded only once. The chain joins TRBV28 to TRBJ1-5; the match to TRBD1 covers 7 bases. The V gene end was trimmed by 6 bases and the J gene end by 8 bases; junction bases not matched to a gene: 4. CDR3 size: 12 residues. The germline V gene has CDR1 MDHEN and CDR2 SYDVKM. The CDR3 nucleotides read TGTGCCAGCAGCGACAGGGTGGAGCCCCAGCATTTT. Its translation is CASSDRVEPQHF.

Only a few counts were recorded for this clonotype. The chain joins TRBV10-2 to TRBJ1-1; D might be TRBD1 (5 bases). Between the trimmed V and J ends, which lost 0 bases and 10 bases, there was a span of 9 bases. The CDR3 spans 12 residues. The germline CDR1 and CDR2 sequences are WSHSY and SAAADI. In DNA form, the CDR3 reads TGCGCCAGCAGTGAGTCGTGGGGGGGAGCTTTCTTT. The encoded protein is CASSESWGGAFF.

This sequence joins TRBV7-2 and TRBJ2-1, with D unclear. In germline, CDR1 is SGHTA, CDR2 FQGNSA. V shed 0 bases and J shed 0 bases, with 9 bases lying between them. CDR3 length equals 16 residues. This CDR3 reads CASSLAASFSYNEQFF. CDR3 nucleotides: TGTGCCAGCAGCTTAGCGGCCAGCTTCTCCTACAATGAGCAGTTCTTC.

This sequence joins TRBV7-2 and TRBJ2-7; D uncertain. Trimming left V 1 base short and J 1 base short, with 11 bases between. Germline CDR1 SGHTA, CDR2 FQGNSA. The CDR3 length is 15 residues. The CDR3 is CASSLEYYRSYEQYF. CDR3 in DNA: TGTGCCAGCAGCTTAGAGTACTACCGGTCCTACGAGCAGTACTTC.

This clonotype was found many times. V usage is TRBV6-1 and J usage is TRBJ1-2, with a possible D match to TRBD1 (5 bases). CDR3 length: 14 residues. CDR1 and CDR2 from the germline V gene are MNHNS and SASEGT. V dropped 6 bases and J dropped 4 bases, with 15 bases sitting between them. CDR3 sequence: CASRDLDRTYGYTF. The CDR3 nucleotides read TGTGCCAGCAGAGATCTCGACAGAACCTATGGCTACACCTTC.

This clonotype was counted many times. The CDR3 is CASSLDWSSGNKDTQYF. The CDR3 DNA reads TGTGCCAGCAGCTTAGATTGGTCTAGCGGGAATAAAGATACGCAGTATTTT. The chain employs TRBV7-2 and TRBJ2-3; 9 bases align to TRBD2. This CDR3 has 17 amino acids. V lost 1 base, J lost 5 bases, and 10 bases stayed unmatched. Germline values: CDR1 SGHTA, CDR2 FQGNSA.

This chain links TRBV5-1 with TRBJ1-2; 8 bases map to TRBD1. J was trimmed by 0 bases and V by 5 bases; bases with no gene match: 9. Per the germline V gene, CDR1 is SGHRS and CDR2 is YFSETQ. The CDR3 is made up of 16 amino acids. The CDR3 region is CASSSGTGQANYGYTF. CDR3 nucleotide sequence: TGCGCCAGCAGTTCCGGGACAGGCCAAGCTAACTATGGCTACACCTTC.

This clonotype was recorded many times. The chain joins TRBV14 to TRBJ2-1, with 10 bases identical to TRBD2. This CDR3 is 14 amino acids long. The germline gives CDR1 SGHDN, CDR2 FVKESK. J lost 15 bases, V lost 1 base, and 9 bases had no gene match. The DNA for the CDR3 is TGTGCCAGCAGCCAAGGGACAGCGGGGGGGCCTGGGTTCTTC. It encodes CASSQGTAGGPGFF.

This clonotype was seen many times. V usage is TRBV2 and J usage is TRBJ1-2, with 9 positions matching TRBD1. The germline V gene has CDR1 SNHLY and CDR2 FYNNEI. CDR3 size: 15 residues. With 5 bases clipped from V and 6 bases from J, the junction kept 10 bases outside the gene matches. Here the CDR3 reads CASSQQGAVPDGYTF. The CDR3 coding sequence is TGTGCCAGCAGTCAACAGGGGGCGGTTCCGGATGGCTACACCTTC.

The J gene is TRBJ1-6, the V gene TRBV20-1; D is unclear. There are 17 residues in the CDR3. Between the trimmed V and J ends, which lost 5 bases and 4 bases, there was a span of 21 bases. In germline, CDR1 is DFQATT, CDR2 SNEGSKA (reference sequence). In nucleotides, the CDR3 is TGCAGTGCTCAGGCACCGGGGAGTGGGATATATAATTCACCCCTCCACTTT. Translation gives CSAQAPGSGIYNSPLHF.

There are many counts of this clonotype. The chain links TRBV7-2 to TRBJ2-2, with no clear D. With 5 bases removed from V and 1 base from J, the gap between germline ends came to 14 bases. Germline lookup yields CDR1 SGHTA and CDR2 FQGNSA. The CDR3 extends over 16 amino acids. The CDR3 protein is CASSVMRSVNTGELFF. The CDR3 region has the DNA TGTGCCAGCAGCGTAATGAGGAGCGTGAACACCGGGGAGCTGTTTTTT.

Many counts were recorded for this clonotype. J is TRBJ2-5 and V is TRBV6-6, with no clear D. With 4 bases removed from V and 5 bases from J, the gap between germline ends came to 17 bases. From germline, CDR1 is MNHNY and CDR2 SVGAGI (reference sequence). The CDR3 is 15 amino acids. This CDR3 is CASSSPRSGGETQYF. CDR3 in DNA: TGTGCCAGCAGTTCCCCCAGGTCGGGTGGCGAGACCCAGTACTTC.

This clonotype was observed at least ten times. The genes are TRBV12-3 or TRBV12-4 and TRBJ1-1; D is uncertain. Trimming took off 2 bases at V and 4 bases at J, with 5 bases between the two ends. The CDR3 is 12 residues long. This chain's CDR3 is CASSLRVTEAFF. For the CDR3, the DNA is TGTGCCAGCAGTTTAAGAGTCACTGAAGCTTTCTTT.

Turning to this clonotype: Because the CDR3 is missing its conserved closing phenylalanine or tryptophan, this is likely a read error. The V call is TRBV5-1, the J call TRBJ2-6; 9 nucleotides line up with TRBD1. V dropped 1 base and J dropped 2; count of bases not matched to a gene: 1. The germline V gene encodes CDR1 SGHRS and CDR2 YFSETQ. The CDR3 loop spans 16 amino acids. The CDR3 nucleotides read TGCGCCAGCAGCTTGACAGGGGGCGCTGGGGCCAACGTCCTGACTTAC. Encoded protein: CASSLTGGAGANVLTY.

The CDR3 DNA is TGTGCCAGCAGTCCCGGGACAACCATGAACACTGAAGCTTTCTTT. Translated, it gives CASSPGTTMNTEAFF. V is TRBV6-4 and J is TRBJ1-1; possibly TRBD1 for D (6 bases). The germline V gene encodes CDR1 MRHNA and CDR2 SNTAGT. The CDR3 extends over 15 amino acids. Trimming took off 5 bases at V and 0 bases at J, with 13 bases between the two ends.

This clonotype was found a few times. The genes are TRBV12-3 or TRBV12-4 and TRBJ1-1; TRBD1 aligns across 7 bases. Unmatched junction bases numbered 5, after V lost 4 bases and J lost 6 bases. The CDR3 is made up of 13 amino acids. The CDR3 DNA is TGTGCCAGCAGTTCGAAGGGGGCGGCTGAAGCTTTCTTT. This sequence encodes CASSSKGAAEAFF.

The chain combines TRBV5-1 with TRBJ1-2, with D tentatively TRBD1 (6 bases). This CDR3 has 15 amino acids. CDR1 and CDR2 from the germline V gene are SGHRS and YFSETQ. With 2 bases removed from V and 7 bases from J, the gap between germline ends came to 18 bases. The CDR3 DNA follows: TGCGCCAGCAGCTTAGGGACAACAGCCCACTGTGGCTACACCTTC. It specifies CASSLGTTAHCGYTF.

The table lists this clonotype with many counts. The chain couples TRBV10-3 to TRBJ1-4; D not resolved. Trimming cost V 3 bases and J 6 bases, with 8 bases left between them. This CDR3 contains 13 residues. The germline V gene encodes CDR1 ENHRY and CDR2 SYGVKD. The CDR3 nucleotides read TGTGCCATCAGTGACCGGACGGATGAAAAACTGTTTTTT. Its translation: CAISDRTDEKLFF.

CDR3 nucleotides: TGTGCCAGCACCCAGGGAGGTACCACTGAAGCTTTCTTT. The encoded protein is CASTQGGTTEAFF. J is TRBJ1-1 and V is TRBV25-1, with D possibly matching TRBD1 (5 bases). CDR1 is MGHDK, CDR2 SYGVNS, per germline. The CDR3 has 13 amino acids. V lost 7 bases, J lost 4 bases, and 13 bases lay in between.

Many counts were recorded for this clonotype. The chain joins TRBV6-2 or TRBV6-3 to TRBJ2-1; 9 bases match TRBD2. Losses at the gene ends were 5 bases for V and 3 bases for J; bases not matched to a gene: 11. This CDR3 contains 17 residues. Per the germline V gene, CDR1 is MNHEY and CDR2 is SVGEGT. The CDR3 region is CASSPHARAGGYNEQFF. CDR3 coding DNA: TGTGCCAGCAGTCCCCACGCCCGAGCGGGGGGCTACAATGAGCAGTTCTTC.

This clonotype was picked up a small number of times. V gene TRBV4-3 combines with J gene TRBJ1-2; TRBD1 might be the D (6 bases). V lost 1 base and J 8 bases, leaving 14 bases between the germline ends. Germline CDR1 is LGHNA and CDR2 is YSLEER. This CDR3 spans 14 amino acids. CDR3 DNA: TGCGCCAGCAGCCAAGGTCGGGACAAGAGGGGCTACACCTTC. Its translation: CASSQGRDKRGYTF.

V gene TRBV9 combines with J gene TRBJ2-2; D not resolved. This CDR3 spans 15 amino acids. Trimming cost V 0 bases and J 3 bases, with 9 bases left between them. CDR1 is SGDLS and CDR2 is YYNGEE in the germline V gene. The CDR3 DNA follows: TGTGCCAGCAGCGTAGGGACGGCCCACACCGGGGAGCTGTTTTTT. This gives the protein CASSVGTAHTGELFF.